The 9 T cell receptor beta chains in this list originate from one sample, sequenced in a study of coeliac disease. Assay: immunoSEQ multiplex PCR; the TCRdb copy retains only in-frame clones and omits some. The sample gives roughly 1,500 clones, around 60% of which show up once; approximately 30% is in the top ten. Input material: intraepithelial lymphocytes from the gut. Receptors were obtained from a woman in her 50s with celiac disease on a gluten-free diet.

A single count supports this clone. The DNA of the CDR3 is TGTGCCAGCAGGATTGGCGGGGGGTGGAATGAGCAGTTCTTC. This sequence encodes CASRIGGGWNEQFF. The gene calls are TRBV2 and TRBJ2-1; 8 bases align to TRBD2. The V gene end was trimmed by 6 bases and the J gene end by 7 bases; junction bases not matched to a gene: 8. CDR1 and CDR2 (germline): SNHLY, FYNNEI. The CDR3 is made up of 14 amino acids.

The CDR3 loop reads CASSQVDRVNTEAFF. CDR3 coding DNA: TGCGCCAGCAGCCAAGTAGACAGGGTGAACACTGAAGCTTTCTTT. The gene calls are TRBV4-1 and TRBJ1-1; 7 bases match TRBD1. V lost 1 base to trimming and J lost 0 bases; unmatched junction nucleotides: 2. CDR3 size: 15 residues. The V gene's germline CDR1 is MGHRA and CDR2 YSYEKL.

The V gene is TRBV23-1, the J gene TRBJ1-1; D uncertain. TRBV23-1 is sorted into the ORF group, with uncertain function. The CDR3 is 14 residues long. Trimming stripped 0 bases from V and 8 bases from J, with 13 bases between. The CDR3 is CASSQSKREGEAFF. As DNA, the CDR3 is TGCGCCAGCAGTCAATCGAAAAGGGAGGGCGAAGCTTTCTTT.

Concerning this clone itself: The same CDR3 is also encoded by other DNA sequences in this sample. The chain carries TRBV28 and TRBJ2-5; no firm D call. From germline, CDR1 is MDHEN and CDR2 SYDVKM. CDR3 size: 10 residues. The DNA of the CDR3 is TGTGGGTCCGGTCGGGAGACCCAGTACTTC. Translation: CGSGRETQYF.

V is TRBV27 and J is TRBJ2-7; TRBD2 matches at 11 bases. The length of the CDR3 is 17 residues. Germline lookup yields CDR1 MNHEY and CDR2 SMNVEV (reference sequence). J gave up 4 bases and V 2 bases, and 10 bases lay outside the gene matches. CDR3 DNA sequence: TGTGCCAGCAGTTTAGGTGTAGCGGGGGGGGCTGGATACGAGCAGTACTTC. Translation: CASSLGVAGGAGYEQYF.

This clone was observed a handful of times. The chain employs TRBV6-1 and TRBJ2-3; 14 positions match TRBD2. Germline loops: CDR1 MNHNS, CDR2 SASEGT. This CDR3 is 18 amino acids long. The V segment lost 4 bases and the J segment 0 bases; nucleotides outside the gene matches: 6. The CDR3 sequence: CASSGGLAGDFSTDTQYF. The CDR3 nucleotides read TGTGCCAGCAGTGGGGGACTAGCGGGGGACTTTAGCACAGATACGCAGTATTTT.

The rearrangement links TRBV29-1 to TRBJ2-2; 9 positions match TRBD1. This CDR3 has 13 amino acids. The J segment lost 7 bases and the V segment lost 2 bases, leaving 2 bases of the junction unmatched. Per germline, CDR1 SQVTM and CDR2 ANQGSEA. The CDR3 region is CSVERDRDGELFF. The CDR3 DNA reads TGCAGCGTTGAAAGGGACAGGGACGGGGAGCTGTTTTTT.

This clone was detected only a few times. The rearrangement uses TRBV6-1 and TRBJ2-7; the match to TRBD1 covers 9 bases. The CDR3 has 15 residues. The germline V gene has CDR1 MNHNS and CDR2 SASEGT. V lost 4 bases, J lost 5 bases, and 9 bases stayed unmatched. The CDR3 bases are TGTGCCAGCAGTGCAGTAGGGACAGGGTCCAACGAGCAGTACTTC. Encoded protein: CASSAVGTGSNEQYF.

The genes are TRBV28 and TRBJ1-1, with 8 bases identical to TRBD1. The CDR3 sequence is 19 residues long. Germline CDR1 MDHEN, CDR2 SYDVKM. V gave up 2 bases and J gave up 0 bases; unmatched junction bases: 14. As DNA, the CDR3 is TGTGCCAGCAGTTTACCCTTTGCGACCGGGACAGGTTTGAACACTGAAGCTTTCTTT. Translated: CASSLPFATGTGLNTEAFF. The full variable domain, rest sourced from reference TRBV28 and TRBJ1-1, is DVKVTQSSRYLVKRTGEKVFLECVQDMDHENMFWYRQDPGLGLRLIYFSYDVKMKEKGDIPEGYSVSREKKERFSLILESASTNQTSMYLCASSLPFATGTGLNTEAFFGQGTRLTVV.